The rows below give T cell receptor beta chains drawn from one sample of a study of T cells after yellow fever vaccination. TCRdb itself ran the 5' RACE reads through MiXCR, one entry per CDR3 protein. The sample lists tens of thousands of distinct CDR3 sequences, about 7.3% occurring once. The sample was CD8+ T cells sorted from PBMCs, taken 10 to 11 days after the first yellow fever vaccination. All receptors derive from a man aged 18 to 30 who received the YFV17D yellow fever vaccine. Both conserved end residues are part of each CDR3. The D gene is left open where the match is weak. For some rows the clone size is stated as once, few or many, or as a class when expanded; others skip it.

>TRBJ2-1|.|TRBV4-2|many
TGTGCCAGCAGCCAAGATGAGAGCGACAATGAGCAGTTCTTC
CASSQDESDNEQFF
>TRBJ2-7|.|TRBV3-1|.
TGTGCCAGCAGCCATGGGGGAGGATTCACCTACGAGCAGTACTTC
CASSHGGGFTYEQYF
>TRBJ2-1|.|TRBV12-3/TRBV12-4|many
TGTGCCAGCAGTTTAGGTAACAGGGACCCCAATATCGAGCAGTTCTTC
CASSLGNRDPNIEQFF
>TRBJ2-3|.|TRBV29-1|.
TGCAGCGTTGCGCGGGGAAATACGCAGTATTTT
CSVARGNTQYF
>TRBJ2-7|.|TRBV4-1|few
TGCGCCAGCAGCGTAGCCTCGGACAGCTTCTACGAGCAGTACTTC
CASSVASDSFYEQYF
>TRBJ1-2|.|TRBV7-9|few
TGTGCCAGCAGCTTAGCTTTCGGGGCAGGGGGCTACACCTTC
CASSLAFGAGGYTF
>TRBJ2-3|TRBD2|TRBV7-9|few
TGTGCCAGCAGCTTAGCTAGCGGGGTCACAGATACGCAGTATTTT
CASSLASGVTDTQYF
>TRBJ1-1|.|TRBV15|few
TGTGCCACCAGCCCGACACCGAACACTGAAGCTTTCTTT
CATSPTPNTEAFF
>TRBJ2-7|.|TRBV10-1|few
TGCGCCAGCAGTGAGTCCATGGCCTACGAGCAGTACTTC
CASSESMAYEQYF
>TRBJ1-2|.|TRBV7-9|few
TGTGCCAGCAGCTTATTATCAGTAGAAGGCGGCGGGGGCTACACCTTC
CASSLLSVEGGGGYTF